The rows below give T cell receptor beta chains drawn from one sample of a study of siplizumab effects on memory and regulatory T cells. The table came from immunoSEQ multiplex PCR; TCRdb's copy has only in-frame clones and leaves some out. Here the sample spans about 55,000 clones, about 97% being singletons. Input material: naive CD4+ T cells sorted from blood. Receptors originate from a human donor in good health. CDR3s include the opening cysteine and the closing phenylalanine or tryptophan. Fields, in order: CDR3 DNA, CDR3 protein, V gene, clone size, J gene, D gene. A D gene is named only where the DNA matches it firmly. Clone size appears in some rows only: once, few, many, or a class for an expanded clone.

cdr3_nt: TGTGCCAGCAGTCCTACAGGTTCGCAGTACTTC
cdr3_aa: CASSPTGSQYF
v_call: TRBV28
clone_size: -
j_call: TRBJ2-7
d_call: -

cdr3_nt: TGTGCCAGCAGCGCCCGACAGGGATCAACTAATGAAAAACTGTTTTTT
cdr3_aa: CASSARQGSTNEKLFF
v_call: TRBV5-4
clone_size: -
j_call: TRBJ1-4
d_call: TRBD1

cdr3_nt: TGTGCCAGCAGTTGGGGGATTAACTATGGCTACACCTTC
cdr3_aa: CASSWGINYGYTF
v_call: TRBV6-5
clone_size: once
j_call: TRBJ1-2
d_call: -

cdr3_nt: TGTGCCAGCTCACCAAACAGATTAAGCTCTGGAAACACCATATATTTT
cdr3_aa: CASSPNRLSSGNTIYF
v_call: TRBV18
clone_size: once
j_call: TRBJ1-3
d_call: -

cdr3_nt: TGCGCCAGCAGCTTGGAAGGTTACGAGCAGTACTTC
cdr3_aa: CASSLEGYEQYF
v_call: TRBV5-1
clone_size: once
j_call: TRBJ2-7
d_call: -

cdr3_nt: TGTGCCAGCAGCAAAGCGGAGGCGGCGGAGGATGAAGCTTTCTTT
cdr3_aa: CASSKAEAAEDEAFF
v_call: TRBV21-1
clone_size: once
j_call: TRBJ1-1
d_call: -

cdr3_nt: TGCAGCGTTGAAAGGCCTTCAATCCGGTGGGACAGCGCCTACAATGAGCAGTTCTTC
cdr3_aa: CSVERPSIRWDSAYNEQFF
v_call: TRBV29-1
clone_size: -
j_call: TRBJ2-1
d_call: TRBD1

cdr3_nt: TGTGCCAGCAGCCCCTACAGGGGGCGCGGGACTGAAGCTTTCTTT
cdr3_aa: CASSPYRGRGTEAFF
v_call: TRBV28
clone_size: few
j_call: TRBJ1-1
d_call: TRBD1

cdr3_nt: TGTGCCAGCAGCGTAGTTGGGGTACCTGGAAACACCATATATTTT
cdr3_aa: CASSVVGVPGNTIYF
v_call: TRBV9
clone_size: -
j_call: TRBJ1-3
d_call: -

cdr3_nt: TGTGCCAGAAGCTTGGACCAACCGAACACTGAAGCTTTCTTT
cdr3_aa: CARSLDQPNTEAFF
v_call: TRBV5-3
clone_size: -
j_call: TRBJ1-1
d_call: -

cdr3_nt: TGTGCCAGTAGTAGGGGACAGGGGGTCACTGAAGCTTTCTTT
cdr3_aa: CASSRGQGVTEAFF
v_call: TRBV19
clone_size: once
j_call: TRBJ1-1
d_call: TRBD1

cdr3_nt: TGTGCCAGCAGCCAGGGACTAGCGGGACCCCACAATGAGCAGTTCTTC
cdr3_aa: CASSQGLAGPHNEQFF
v_call: TRBV5-4
clone_size: -
j_call: TRBJ2-1
d_call: TRBD2

cdr3_nt: TGTGCCAGTAGTATAGGCAGGACAGCGAACACTGAAGCTTTCTTT
cdr3_aa: CASSIGRTANTEAFF
v_call: TRBV19
clone_size: -
j_call: TRBJ1-1
d_call: -

cdr3_nt: TGCGCCAGCAGCTTGGAGCCACCCCAGTCCACAGATACGCAGTATTTT
cdr3_aa: CASSLEPPQSTDTQYF
v_call: TRBV5-1
clone_size: -
j_call: TRBJ2-3
d_call: -

cdr3_nt: TGTGCCAGTAGTCCGAGACAGGGGGAGACCCAGTACTTC
cdr3_aa: CASSPRQGETQYF
v_call: TRBV19
clone_size: -
j_call: TRBJ2-5
d_call: TRBD1

cdr3_nt: TGTGCCTGGAGTGTTAGCAGCCAAGAGACCCAGTACTTC
cdr3_aa: CAWSVSSQETQYF
v_call: TRBV30
clone_size: -
j_call: TRBJ2-5
d_call: -

cdr3_nt: TGTGCCAGCAGCCCCCCCCGACAGGGGGCTTTGGAGCAGTACTTC
cdr3_aa: CASSPPRQGALEQYF
v_call: TRBV6-6
clone_size: -
j_call: TRBJ2-7
d_call: TRBD1

cdr3_nt: TGTGCCAGTTGGGGGAGCGCCGGGGAGCTGTTTTTT
cdr3_aa: CASWGSAGELFF
v_call: TRBV6-5
clone_size: -
j_call: TRBJ2-2
d_call: -

cdr3_nt: TGTGCCAGCAGCCCTAGTAACACAGATACGCAGTATTTT
cdr3_aa: CASSPSNTDTQYF
v_call: TRBV7-6
clone_size: -
j_call: TRBJ2-3
d_call: -

cdr3_nt: TGTGCCATCATGCCTTCTGGCACAGATACGCAGTATTTT
cdr3_aa: CAIMPSGTDTQYF
v_call: TRBV10-3
clone_size: -
j_call: TRBJ2-3
d_call: -

cdr3_nt: TGTGCCAGCAGCTCCGGCGGCGGGGGGGCCAATAGCAATCAGCCCCAGCATTTT
cdr3_aa: CASSSGGGGANSNQPQHF
v_call: TRBV7-9
clone_size: few
j_call: TRBJ1-5
d_call: -

cdr3_nt: TGTGCCAGCAGCCCCGGGACCCCGGGGGACTTC
cdr3_aa: CASSPGTPGDF
v_call: TRBV2
clone_size: -
j_call: TRBJ2-7
d_call: -

cdr3_nt: TGCGCCAGCAGGACGTTGACAGGGGGCCTCAATCAGCCCCAGCATTTT
cdr3_aa: CASRTLTGGLNQPQHF
v_call: TRBV10-1
clone_size: -
j_call: TRBJ1-5
d_call: TRBD1

cdr3_nt: TGTGCCAGCTCACCGAACCGACAGGGTAATAACAATTCACCCCTCCACTTT
cdr3_aa: CASSPNRQGNNNSPLHF
v_call: TRBV18
clone_size: -
j_call: TRBJ1-6
d_call: TRBD1

cdr3_nt: TGTGCCAGTAGTACAACAGGGGCGGCGTACGAGCAGTACTTC
cdr3_aa: CASSTTGAAYEQYF
v_call: TRBV19
clone_size: -
j_call: TRBJ2-7
d_call: TRBD1

cdr3_nt: TGTGCCAGCAGCGTAGATGCAGGGGCCTTCTATGGCTACACCTTC
cdr3_aa: CASSVDAGAFYGYTF
v_call: TRBV9
clone_size: -
j_call: TRBJ1-2
d_call: -

cdr3_nt: TGTGCCATCAGTGAGTCGCAGGGGGCGCCGGGATCTGGGGCCAACGTCCTGACTTTC
cdr3_aa: CAISESQGAPGSGANVLTF
v_call: TRBV10-3
clone_size: -
j_call: TRBJ2-6
d_call: TRBD1

cdr3_nt: TGTGCCTGGAGGGGACTCAGGACGGAGCTTAACTATGGCTACACCTTC
cdr3_aa: CAWRGLRTELNYGYTF
v_call: TRBV30
clone_size: once
j_call: TRBJ1-2
d_call: -

cdr3_nt: TGTGCCATCAGTGAGGGTTACATGAACACTGAAGCTTTCTTT
cdr3_aa: CAISEGYMNTEAFF
v_call: TRBV10-3
clone_size: -
j_call: TRBJ1-1
d_call: -

cdr3_nt: TGTGCCAGCAGCGTGAGTAGCGGGAGGCCCCGCACAGATACGCAGTATTTT
cdr3_aa: CASSVSSGRPRTDTQYF
v_call: TRBV9
clone_size: -
j_call: TRBJ2-3
d_call: TRBD2

cdr3_nt: TGCGCCAGCAGCTTACTACTCGCTGAGCAGTTCTTC
cdr3_aa: CASSLLLAEQFF
v_call: TRBV5-1
clone_size: -
j_call: TRBJ2-1
d_call: -

cdr3_nt: TGTGCCAGCCAGGGGGCTGATACGCAGTATTTT
cdr3_aa: CASQGADTQYF
v_call: TRBV7-9
clone_size: once
j_call: TRBJ2-3
d_call: TRBD1

cdr3_nt: TGTGCCAGCTCACCACCCGGCGATGCCTACAATGAGCAGTTCTTC
cdr3_aa: CASSPPGDAYNEQFF
v_call: TRBV18
clone_size: -
j_call: TRBJ2-1
d_call: -

cdr3_nt: TGTGCCAGCAGCTTCAAGACTGGGGCTAATGAAAAACTGTTTTTT
cdr3_aa: CASSFKTGANEKLFF
v_call: TRBV13
clone_size: -
j_call: TRBJ1-4
d_call: -

cdr3_nt: TGTGCCAGCAGTCAGGACAGACCCGCTAACTATGGCTACACCTTC
cdr3_aa: CASSQDRPANYGYTF
v_call: TRBV2
clone_size: -
j_call: TRBJ1-2
d_call: -

cdr3_nt: TGTGCCAGCAGCTTAGGGGTTTCTGGGGCCGTCTACGAGCAGTACTTC
cdr3_aa: CASSLGVSGAVYEQYF
v_call: TRBV7-8
clone_size: -
j_call: TRBJ2-7
d_call: -

cdr3_nt: TGTGCCAGCAGGAGGGACAGGAACACTGAAGCTTTCTTT
cdr3_aa: CASRRDRNTEAFF
v_call: TRBV2
clone_size: -
j_call: TRBJ1-1
d_call: TRBD1

cdr3_nt: TGTGCCACGAACCCGTTGGGCCCTAGCAATCAGCCCCAGCATTTT
cdr3_aa: CATNPLGPSNQPQHF
v_call: TRBV27
clone_size: -
j_call: TRBJ1-5
d_call: -

cdr3_nt: TGTGCCAGTAGTACCTCGCCCGGGACTAGCTACGAGCAGTACTTC
cdr3_aa: CASSTSPGTSYEQYF
v_call: TRBV19
clone_size: -
j_call: TRBJ2-7
d_call: TRBD2

cdr3_nt: TGTGCCTGGAGTCAAACAAGGTATCAGCCCCAGCATTTT
cdr3_aa: CAWSQTRYQPQHF
v_call: TRBV30
clone_size: few
j_call: TRBJ1-5
d_call: -

cdr3_nt: TGTGCCAGCAGCTCCAGCGGGGGGGCGGTAGATACGCAGTATTTT
cdr3_aa: CASSSSGGAVDTQYF
v_call: TRBV7-9
clone_size: -
j_call: TRBJ2-3
d_call: TRBD2

cdr3_nt: TGTGCCAGCTCACCTGGGGAACAGGGGGCATACGAGCAGTACTTC
cdr3_aa: CASSPGEQGAYEQYF
v_call: TRBV18
clone_size: -
j_call: TRBJ2-7
d_call: TRBD1

cdr3_nt: TGTGCCAGCTCACCGTGGGAAAAGACAACCGGGGAGCTGTTTTTT
cdr3_aa: CASSPWEKTTGELFF
v_call: TRBV18
clone_size: -
j_call: TRBJ2-2
d_call: -

cdr3_nt: TGTGCCAGCAGCCCTGGGGACAGGGGGAACACTGAAGCTTTCTTT
cdr3_aa: CASSPGDRGNTEAFF
v_call: TRBV9
clone_size: -
j_call: TRBJ1-1
d_call: TRBD1

cdr3_nt: TGTGCCAGTGCGGGAGGGGGCACAGATACGCAGTATTTT
cdr3_aa: CASAGGGTDTQYF
v_call: TRBV7-2
clone_size: -
j_call: TRBJ2-3
d_call: TRBD2